Listed below are T cell receptor beta chains from one sample, sequenced in a study of Ad26.COV2.S vaccination and SARS-CoV-2 variants. This table comes from immunoSEQ multiplex PCR, and its TCRdb copy is limited to in-frame clones, with some not included. The sample has 300,000 to 400,000 clones, almost 90% seen once; the top ten hold around 5%. The material sequenced was peripheral blood, taken in a trial of Ad26.COV2.S vaccine versus placebo. The receptors come from a person aged 18-65 years who received the Ad26.COV2.S COVID-19 vaccine or a placebo. Each CDR3 is given with its conserved first and last residue. The order of the fields is V gene, J gene, D gene, CDR3 length, clone size, CDR3 protein, CDR3 DNA. A D gene is named only where the DNA matches it firmly. Size is stated for part of the rows, as once, few or many counts, or as a class when the clone is expanded.

TRBV27	TRBJ1-2	-	14	-	CASSPVGANYGYTF	TGTGCCAGCAGTCCTGTGGGCGCTAACTATGGCTACACCTTC
TRBV23-1	TRBJ2-1	-	15	-	CASNLTGLPSHEQFF	TGCGCCAGCAACCTGACAGGTCTTCCCTCCCATGAGCAGTTCTTC
TRBV10-3	TRBJ2-7	-	12	-	CAISDREAEQYF	TGTGCCATCAGTGACAGGGAAGCCGAGCAGTACTTC
TRBV5-8	TRBJ1-2	-	12	-	CASSPPTAAFIF	TGTGCCAGCAGCCCCCCGACAGCCGCTTTCATCTTC
TRBV7-2	TRBJ2-7	-	13	-	CASSRQKPYEQYF	TGTGCCAGCAGCCGACAGAAACCCTACGAGCAGTACTTC
TRBV10-2	TRBJ2-1	-	16	-	CASSESWGGPRNEQFF	TGCGCCAGCAGTGAGTCATGGGGGGGGCCGCGCAATGAGCAGTTCTTC
TRBV6-5	TRBJ1-2	-	13	-	CASSSQGLQGYTF	TGTGCCAGCAGTTCGCAGGGGTTACAGGGCTACACCTTC
TRBV24-1	TRBJ2-3	-	15	-	CATSETGLSTDTQYF	TGTGCCACCAGTGAAACCGGACTGAGCACAGATACGCAGTATTTT
TRBV15	TRBJ1-2	-	14	-	CATSRDPSFYGYTF	TGTGCCACCAGCAGGGACCCCAGTTTCTATGGCTACACCTTC
TRBV19	TRBJ2-7	TRBD1	13	-	CASQRTGPYEQYF	TGTGCCAGTCAAAGGACAGGACCGTACGAGCAGTACTTC
TRBV10-2	TRBJ1-2	-	16	-	CASSAVRTWANYGYTF	TGCGCCAGCAGCGCAGTGAGGACCTGGGCTAACTATGGCTACACCTTC
TRBV24-1	TRBJ1-1	-	14	-	CATSGRGPGTEAFF	TGTGCCACCAGTGGGCGGGGTCCAGGCACTGAAGCTTTCTTT
TRBV30	TRBJ2-6	-	19	-	CAFSRDLASPRSGANVLTF	TGTGCCTTTTCGAGGGACTTGGCCTCACCACGCTCTGGGGCCAACGTCCTGACTTTC
TRBV12-3/TRBV12-4	TRBJ2-1	-	12	-	CASSESNNEQFF	TGTGCCAGCAGCGAATCCAACAATGAGCAGTTCTTC
TRBV11-2	TRBJ2-7	-	11	once	CASSLPGEQYF	TGTGCCAGCAGCCTCCCGGGCGAGCAGTACTTC
TRBV5-6	TRBJ2-1	-	13	-	CASSLDFVSEQFF	TGTGCCAGCAGCTTGGACTTCGTAAGTGAGCAGTTCTTC
TRBV12-5	TRBJ1-5	TRBD1	15	once	CASVAAGGLNQPQHF	TGTGCTAGTGTTGCGGCAGGGGGACTCAATCAGCCCCAGCATTTT
TRBV6-5	TRBJ2-3	-	14	-	CASSYGGGTDTQYF	TGTGCCAGCAGCTACGGGGGTGGCACAGATACGCAGTATTTT
TRBV27	TRBJ1-5	-	21	once	CASSPRTLDGWLGNSNQPQHF	TGTGCCAGCAGTCCCCGTACCCTTGACGGATGGTTAGGGAATAGCAATCAGCCCCAGCATTTT
TRBV2	TRBJ1-6	-	15	-	CAGGPPLGNNSPLHF	TGTGCAGGGGGTCCCCCTCTGGGAAATAATTCACCCCTCCACTTT